The 4 T cell receptor beta chains below were found in one sample sequenced in a study of T cell repertoires in cytomegalovirus infection. These receptors are not linked to any known antigen. TCRdb analysed the reads with MiXCR anew, one entry per CDR3 protein. The data show around 43,000 distinct CDR3 sequences, with around 20% seen just once and around 20% held by the top ten. Material for sequencing was PBMCs, sequenced either directly or after in vitro stimulation (not recorded which). All receptors derive from a human donor in good health (CMV status not recorded). Some clones in this sample may be carry-over from other donors' samples.

This clonotype is classed as hyperexpanded. This chain joins TRBV25-1 and TRBJ1-2, with 9 bases lining up with TRBD1. There are 12 residues in the CDR3. With V trimmed by 10 bases and J by 5 bases, 5 bases remained unmatched. Germline V gene data show CDR1 as MGHDK and CDR2 as SYGVNS. CDR3 residues: CATLGQGYGYTF. Written as DNA, the CDR3 is TGTGCCACCTTGGGACAGGGATATGGCTACACCTTC.

The rearrangement uses TRBV12-3 or TRBV12-4 and TRBJ2-7; TRBD1 agrees at 8 bases. Trimming cost V 3 bases and J 0 bases; bases outside gene matches: 19. CDR3 size: 20 residues. As DNA, the CDR3 is TGTGCCAGCAGTTTCCGGGACCTTTGGAAGCGGACAGGGTACTCCTACGAGCAGTACTTC. Protein: CASSFRDLWKRTGYSYEQYF.

This clonotype was observed a few times. The chain joins TRBV12-3 or TRBV12-4 to TRBJ1-2, with unresolved D. CDR3 length equals 13 residues. V dropped 3 bases and J dropped 2 bases, with 7 bases sitting between them. CDR3 DNA sequence: TGTGCCAGCAGTTTGGGCAAAAACTATGGCTACACCTTC. Its protein is CASSLGKNYGYTF.

This clonotype was counted at least ten times. The chain combines TRBV7-6 with TRBJ2-5; D is undetermined. This CDR3 has 18 amino acids. Germline lookup yields CDR1 SGHVS and CDR2 FNYEAQ. Trimming shortened V by 11 bases and J by 1 base, and 29 bases separated the two germline ends. CDR3 DNA sequence: TGTGCCCCAACCCCAGGCTGGGCGACCTATTCGCCCCAAGAGACCCAGTACTTC. Its translation is CAPTPGWATYSPQETQYF.